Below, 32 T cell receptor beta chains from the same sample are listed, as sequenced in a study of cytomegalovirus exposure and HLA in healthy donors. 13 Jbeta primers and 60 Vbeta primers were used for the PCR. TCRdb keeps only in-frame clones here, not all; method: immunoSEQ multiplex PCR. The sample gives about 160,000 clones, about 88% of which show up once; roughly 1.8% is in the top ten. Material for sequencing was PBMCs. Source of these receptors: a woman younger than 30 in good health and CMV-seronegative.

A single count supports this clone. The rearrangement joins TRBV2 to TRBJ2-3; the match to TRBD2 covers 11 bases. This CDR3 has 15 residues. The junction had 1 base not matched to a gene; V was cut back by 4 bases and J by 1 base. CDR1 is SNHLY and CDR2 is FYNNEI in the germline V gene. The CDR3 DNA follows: TGTGCCAGCAGTGGACTAGCGGGGCGCACAGATACGCAGTATTTT. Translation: CASSGLAGRTDTQYF.

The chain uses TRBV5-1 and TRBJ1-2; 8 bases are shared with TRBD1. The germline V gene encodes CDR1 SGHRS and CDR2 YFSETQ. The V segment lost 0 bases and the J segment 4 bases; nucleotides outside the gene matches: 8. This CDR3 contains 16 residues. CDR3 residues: CASSLGQGRVSYGYTF. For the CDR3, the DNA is TGCGCCAGCAGCTTGGGACAGGGGCGTGTCAGCTATGGCTACACCTTC.

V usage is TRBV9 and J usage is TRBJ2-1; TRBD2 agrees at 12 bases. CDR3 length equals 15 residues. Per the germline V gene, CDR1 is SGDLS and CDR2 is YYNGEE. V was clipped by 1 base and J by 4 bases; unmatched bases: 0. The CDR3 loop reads CASSVLAGGYNEQFF. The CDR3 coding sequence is TGTGCCAGCAGCGTACTAGCGGGAGGGTACAATGAGCAGTTCTTC.

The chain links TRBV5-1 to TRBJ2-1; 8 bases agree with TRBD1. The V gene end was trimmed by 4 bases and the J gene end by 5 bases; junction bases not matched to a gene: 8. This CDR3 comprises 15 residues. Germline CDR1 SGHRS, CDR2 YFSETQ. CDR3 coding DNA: TGCGCCAGCAGCCCTGGACAGGGAGTACACAATGAGCAGTTCTTC. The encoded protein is CASSPGQGVHNEQFF. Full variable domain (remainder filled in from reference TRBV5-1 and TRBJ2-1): KAGVTQTPRYLIKTRGQQVTLSCSPISGHRSVSWYQQTPGQGLQFLFEYFSETQRNKGNFPGRFSGRQFSNSRSEMNVSTLELGDSALYLCASSPGQGVHNEQFFGPGTRLTVL.

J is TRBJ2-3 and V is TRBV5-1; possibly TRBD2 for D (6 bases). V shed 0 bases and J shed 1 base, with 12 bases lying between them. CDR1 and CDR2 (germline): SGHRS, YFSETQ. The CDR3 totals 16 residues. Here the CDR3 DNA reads TGCGCCAGCAGCTTGGCCGGGCGGGGTGGCACAGATACGCAGTATTTT. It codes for CASSLAGRGGTDTQYF.

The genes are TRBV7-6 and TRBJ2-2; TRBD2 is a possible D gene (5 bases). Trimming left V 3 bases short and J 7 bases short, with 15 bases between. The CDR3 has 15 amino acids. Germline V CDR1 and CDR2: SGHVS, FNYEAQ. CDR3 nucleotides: TGTGCCAGCAGCTTCAACGGGAAAGTGGGCGGGGAGCTGTTTTTT. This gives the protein CASSFNGKVGGELFF.

The CDR3 coding sequence is TGTGCCAGCAACCACAGGGTACGGCAGCCCCAGCATTTT. Its protein product is CASNHRVRQPQHF. The chain has TRBV6-1 and TRBJ1-5; TRBD1 might be the D (6 bases). V lost 7 bases and J lost 7, with 14 bases in between. In germline, CDR1 is MNHNS, CDR2 SASEGT. The CDR3 sequence is 13 residues long.

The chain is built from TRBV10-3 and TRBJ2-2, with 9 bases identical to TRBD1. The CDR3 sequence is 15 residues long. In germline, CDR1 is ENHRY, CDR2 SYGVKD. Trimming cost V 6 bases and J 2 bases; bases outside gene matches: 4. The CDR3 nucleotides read TGTGCCATCAGGAGACAGGGGGAAAACACCGGGGAGCTGTTTTTT. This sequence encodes CAIRRQGENTGELFF.

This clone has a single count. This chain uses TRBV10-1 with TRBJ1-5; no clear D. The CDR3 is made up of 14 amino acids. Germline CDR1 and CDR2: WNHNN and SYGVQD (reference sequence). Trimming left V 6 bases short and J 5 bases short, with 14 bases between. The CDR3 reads CASRGLAPDQPQHF. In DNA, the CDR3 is TGCGCCAGCAGAGGACTCGCCCCCGATCAGCCCCAGCATTTT.

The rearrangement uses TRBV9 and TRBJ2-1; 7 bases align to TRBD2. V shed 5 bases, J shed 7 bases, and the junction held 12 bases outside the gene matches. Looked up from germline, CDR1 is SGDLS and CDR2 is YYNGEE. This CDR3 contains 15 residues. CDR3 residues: CASSLSGPYGNEQFF. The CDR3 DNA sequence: TGTGCCAGCAGTCTTAGCGGGCCATATGGGAATGAGCAGTTCTTC.

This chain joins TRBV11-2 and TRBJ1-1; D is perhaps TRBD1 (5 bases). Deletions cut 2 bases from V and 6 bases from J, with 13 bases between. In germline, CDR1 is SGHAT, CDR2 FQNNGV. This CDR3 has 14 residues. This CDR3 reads CASSLSGRDSEAFF. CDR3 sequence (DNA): TGTGCCAGCAGCTTATCGGGGCGGGACTCTGAAGCTTTCTTT.

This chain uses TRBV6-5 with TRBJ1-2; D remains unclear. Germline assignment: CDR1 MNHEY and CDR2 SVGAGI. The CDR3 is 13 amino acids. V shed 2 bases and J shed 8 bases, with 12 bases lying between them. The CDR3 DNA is TGTGCCAGCAGTTACAGGGAGGGTCAGGGCTACACCTTC. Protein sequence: CASSYREGQGYTF.

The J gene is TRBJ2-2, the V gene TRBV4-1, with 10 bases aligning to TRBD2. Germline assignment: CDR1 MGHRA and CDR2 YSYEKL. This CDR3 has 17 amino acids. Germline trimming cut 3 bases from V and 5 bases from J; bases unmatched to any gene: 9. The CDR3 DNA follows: TGCGCCAGCAGCCAGAGGCCGGAGACTAGCGGGACCGGGGAGCTGTTTTTT. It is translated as CASSQRPETSGTGELFF.

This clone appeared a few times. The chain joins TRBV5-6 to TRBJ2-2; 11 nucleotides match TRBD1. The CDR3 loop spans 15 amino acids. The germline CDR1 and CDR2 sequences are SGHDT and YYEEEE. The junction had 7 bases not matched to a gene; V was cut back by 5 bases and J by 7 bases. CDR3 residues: CASRRTGGLFGELFF. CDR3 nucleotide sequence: TGTGCCAGCAGGAGGACAGGGGGCCTATTCGGGGAGCTGTTTTTT.

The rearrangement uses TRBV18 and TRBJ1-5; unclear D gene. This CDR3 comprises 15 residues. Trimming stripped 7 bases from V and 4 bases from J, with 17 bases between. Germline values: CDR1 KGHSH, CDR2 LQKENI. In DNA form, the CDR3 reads TGTGCCAGCTTGGAGGGAGGATGGAGAAATCAGCCCCAGCATTTT. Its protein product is CASLEGGWRNQPQHF.

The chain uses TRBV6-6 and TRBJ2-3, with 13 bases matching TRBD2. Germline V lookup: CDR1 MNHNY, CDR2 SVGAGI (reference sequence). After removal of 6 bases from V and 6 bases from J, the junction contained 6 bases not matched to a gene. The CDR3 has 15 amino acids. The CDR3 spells CASRHGTSGTDTQYF. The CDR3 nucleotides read TGTGCCAGCAGACACGGGACTAGCGGGACGGATACGCAGTATTTT.

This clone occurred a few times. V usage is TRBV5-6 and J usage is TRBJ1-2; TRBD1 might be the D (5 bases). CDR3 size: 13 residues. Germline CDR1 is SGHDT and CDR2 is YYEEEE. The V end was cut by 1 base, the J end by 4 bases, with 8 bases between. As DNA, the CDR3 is TGTGCCAGCAGCTTGCAGGGAGGCTATGGCTACACCTTC. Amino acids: CASSLQGGYGYTF.

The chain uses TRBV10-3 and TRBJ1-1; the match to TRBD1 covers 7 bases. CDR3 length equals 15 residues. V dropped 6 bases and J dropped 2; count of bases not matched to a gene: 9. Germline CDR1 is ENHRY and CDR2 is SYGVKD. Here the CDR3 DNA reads TGTGCCATCAGGTCAGCCGGGACAGAAAACACTGAAGCTTTCTTT. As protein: CAIRSAGTENTEAFF.

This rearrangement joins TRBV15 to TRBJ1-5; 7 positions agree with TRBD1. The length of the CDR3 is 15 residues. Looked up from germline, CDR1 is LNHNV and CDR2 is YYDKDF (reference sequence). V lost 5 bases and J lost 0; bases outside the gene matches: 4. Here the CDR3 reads CATSQTGSSNQPQHF. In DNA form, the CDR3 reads TGTGCCACCAGCCAGACAGGGTCTAGCAATCAGCCCCAGCATTTT.

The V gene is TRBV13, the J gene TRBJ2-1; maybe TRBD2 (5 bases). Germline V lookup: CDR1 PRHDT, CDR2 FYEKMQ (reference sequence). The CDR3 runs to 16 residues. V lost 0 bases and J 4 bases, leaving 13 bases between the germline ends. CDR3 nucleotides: TGTGCCAGCAGCTTAGGGGACTCGTCCCCTTACAATGAGCAGTTCTTC. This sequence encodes CASSLGDSSPYNEQFF.

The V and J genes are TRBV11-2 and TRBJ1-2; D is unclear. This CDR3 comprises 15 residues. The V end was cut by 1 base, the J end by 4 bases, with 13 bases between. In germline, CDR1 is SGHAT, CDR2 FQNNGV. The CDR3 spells CASSLAALGPYGYTF. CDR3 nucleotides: TGTGCCAGCAGCTTAGCAGCTTTGGGCCCCTATGGCTACACCTTC.

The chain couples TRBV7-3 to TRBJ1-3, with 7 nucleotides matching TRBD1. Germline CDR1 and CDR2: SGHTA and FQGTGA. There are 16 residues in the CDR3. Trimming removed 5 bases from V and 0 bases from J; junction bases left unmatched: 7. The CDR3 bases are TGTGCCAGCAGCCCGACAGGGCCGGCCTCTGGAAACACCATATATTTT. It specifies CASSPTGPASGNTIYF.

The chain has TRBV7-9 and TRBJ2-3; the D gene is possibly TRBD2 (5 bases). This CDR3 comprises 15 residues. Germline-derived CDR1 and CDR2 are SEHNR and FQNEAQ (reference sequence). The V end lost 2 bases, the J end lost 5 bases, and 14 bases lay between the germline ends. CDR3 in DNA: TGTGCCAGCAGCTTACGGAGGCTAGCTGTAGATACGCAGTATTTT. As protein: CASSLRRLAVDTQYF.

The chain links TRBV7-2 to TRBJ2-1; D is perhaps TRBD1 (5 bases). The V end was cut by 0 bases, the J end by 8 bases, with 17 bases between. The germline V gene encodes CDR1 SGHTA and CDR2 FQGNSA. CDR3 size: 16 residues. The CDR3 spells CASSLARNRFVDEQFF. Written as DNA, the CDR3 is TGTGCCAGCAGCTTAGCGCGGAACAGGTTTGTAGATGAGCAGTTCTTC.

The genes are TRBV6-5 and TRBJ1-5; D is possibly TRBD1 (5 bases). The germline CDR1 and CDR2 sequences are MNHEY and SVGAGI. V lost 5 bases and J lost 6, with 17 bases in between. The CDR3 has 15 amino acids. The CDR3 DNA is TGTGCCAGCAGTCCCCAGGGTGCTAGGCCTCAGCCCCAGCATTTT. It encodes CASSPQGARPQPQHF.

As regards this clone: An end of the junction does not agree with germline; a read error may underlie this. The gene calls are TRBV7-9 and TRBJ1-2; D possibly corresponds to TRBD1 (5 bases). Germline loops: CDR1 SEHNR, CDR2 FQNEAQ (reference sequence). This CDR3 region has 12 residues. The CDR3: CSSSLDRHGYTF. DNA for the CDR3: TGTTCCAGCAGCCTAGACAGACATGGCTACACCTTC.

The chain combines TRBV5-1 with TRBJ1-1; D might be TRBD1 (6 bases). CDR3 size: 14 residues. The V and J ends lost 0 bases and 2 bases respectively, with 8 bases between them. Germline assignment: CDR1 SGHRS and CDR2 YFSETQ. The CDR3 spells CASSLDRANTEAFF. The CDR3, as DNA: TGCGCCAGCAGCTTGGACAGGGCTAACACTGAAGCTTTCTTT.

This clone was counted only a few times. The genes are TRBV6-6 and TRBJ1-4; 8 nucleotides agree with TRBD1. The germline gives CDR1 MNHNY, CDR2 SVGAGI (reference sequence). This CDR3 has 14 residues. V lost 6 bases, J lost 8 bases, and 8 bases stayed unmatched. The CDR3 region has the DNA TGTGCCAGCAGCCCGACAGGGGATGGAGAAAAACTGTTTTTT. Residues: CASSPTGDGEKLFF.

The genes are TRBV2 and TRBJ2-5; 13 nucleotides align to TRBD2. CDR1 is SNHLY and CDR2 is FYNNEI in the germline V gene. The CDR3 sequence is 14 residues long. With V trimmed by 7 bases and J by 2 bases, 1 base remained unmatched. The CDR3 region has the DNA TGTGCCAGCATGGGACTAGCGGGACAAGAGACCCAGTACTTC. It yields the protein CASMGLAGQETQYF.

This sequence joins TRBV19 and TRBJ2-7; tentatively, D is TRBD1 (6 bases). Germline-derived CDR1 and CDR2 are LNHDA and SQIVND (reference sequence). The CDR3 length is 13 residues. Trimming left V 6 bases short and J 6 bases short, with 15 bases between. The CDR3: CASSEQTGAEQYF. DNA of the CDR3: TGTGCCAGTAGCGAACAGACAGGAGCCGAGCAGTACTTC.

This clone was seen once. The DNA for the CDR3 is TGTGCCACCAGCATGACAGGGGATGAAGCTTTCTTT. Encoded protein: CATSMTGDEAFF. The chain links TRBV15 to TRBJ1-1; 8 bases are shared with TRBD1. V lost 4 bases and J lost 7; bases outside the gene matches: 2. The CDR3 contains 12 residues. Germline assignment: CDR1 LNHNV and CDR2 YYDKDF (reference sequence).

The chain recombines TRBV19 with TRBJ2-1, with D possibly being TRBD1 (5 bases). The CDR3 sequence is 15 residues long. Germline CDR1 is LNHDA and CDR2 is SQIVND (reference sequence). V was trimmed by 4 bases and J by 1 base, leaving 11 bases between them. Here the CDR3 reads CASSTTGSSYNEQFF. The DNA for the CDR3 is TGTGCCAGTAGTACTACAGGCTCATCCTACAATGAGCAGTTCTTC.